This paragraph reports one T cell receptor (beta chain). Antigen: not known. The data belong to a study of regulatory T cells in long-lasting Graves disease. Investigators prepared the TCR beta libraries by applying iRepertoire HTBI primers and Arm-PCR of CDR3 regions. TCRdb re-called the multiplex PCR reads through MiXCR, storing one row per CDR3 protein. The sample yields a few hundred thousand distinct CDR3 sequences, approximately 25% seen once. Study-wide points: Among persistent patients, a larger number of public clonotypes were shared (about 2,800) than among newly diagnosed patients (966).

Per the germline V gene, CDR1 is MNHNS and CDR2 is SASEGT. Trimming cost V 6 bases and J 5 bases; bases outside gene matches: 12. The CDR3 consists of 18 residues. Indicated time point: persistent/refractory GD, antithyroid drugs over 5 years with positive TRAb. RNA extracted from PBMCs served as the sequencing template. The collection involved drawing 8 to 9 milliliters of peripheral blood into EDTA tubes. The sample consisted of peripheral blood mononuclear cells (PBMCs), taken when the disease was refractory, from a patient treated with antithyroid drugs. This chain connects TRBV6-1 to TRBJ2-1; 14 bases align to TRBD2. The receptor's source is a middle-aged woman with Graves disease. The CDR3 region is CASSPRTRLAGGDNEQFF. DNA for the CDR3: TGTGCCAGCAGCCCACGCACGCGACTAGCGGGAGGGGACAATGAGCAGTTCTTC.